Below are 8 T cell receptor beta chains sequenced from a single sample in a study of early T cells in non-severe SARS-CoV-2 infection. TCRdb independently ran MiXCR on the 5' RACE reads; one entry per CDR3 protein. The sample lists about 21,000 distinct CDR3 sequences; approximately 5.4% were seen once. The sample here was whole blood, taken at baseline. The receptors were sampled from an adult who was a healthcare worker with PCR-confirmed SARS-CoV-2 infection or an uninfected control (not recorded which).

At least ten counts were recorded for this clonotype. The junction differs from germline at one of its ends, possibly a read error. The genes are TRBV5-4 and TRBJ2-4; unclear D gene. The CDR3 covers 13 residues. Germline V gene sequence: CDR1 SGHNT, CDR2 YYREEE (reference sequence). CDR3 DNA: TGTGCCAGCAGCTTGGTCCAGTCCGACCGTAAGGACTTC. It translates to CASSLVQSDRKDF.

This clonotype showed up many times. The rearrangement uses TRBV7-2 and TRBJ2-3; possibly TRBD2 for D (5 bases). CDR3 size: 17 residues. Germline-derived CDR1 and CDR2 are SGHTA and FQGNSA. The germline V and J ends were trimmed by 1 base and 1 base, with 15 bases remaining between them. CDR3 in amino acids: CASSLGADPGGTDTQYF. The DNA for the CDR3 is TGTGCCAGCAGCTTAGGAGCAGACCCCGGGGGCACAGATACGCAGTATTTT.

This clonotype was seen a few times. The chain joins TRBV29-1 to TRBJ2-1; no firm D call. CDR3 size: 13 residues. Trimming shortened V by 8 bases and J by 0 bases, and 11 bases separated the two germline ends. Germline V gives CDR1 SQVTM, CDR2 ANQGSEA. CDR3 DNA sequence: TGCAGCTCCAGGACGGGCTCCTACAATGAGCAGTTCTTC. Translated: CSSRTGSYNEQFF.

The chain links TRBV7-9 to TRBJ1-1; D is ambiguous. Trimming took off 1 base at V and 8 bases at J, with 8 bases between the two ends. The CDR3 is 12 amino acids. The germline gives CDR1 SEHNR, CDR2 FQNEAQ (reference sequence). This chain's CDR3 is CASSLGTQEAFF. In DNA, the CDR3 is TGTGCCAGCAGCTTAGGAACCCAAGAAGCTTTCTTT. The variable domain in full, with the rest retrieved from reference TRBV7-9 and TRBJ1-1, is DTGVSQNPRHKITKRGQNVTFRCDPISEHNRLYWYRQTLGQGPEFLTYFQNEAQLEKSRLLSDRFSAERPKGSFSTLEIQRTEQGDSAMYLCASSLGTQEAFFGQGTRLTVV.

The V call is TRBV30, the J call TRBJ2-7; D ambiguous. Germline loops: CDR1 GTSNPN, CDR2 SVGIG (reference sequence). Trimming pared 2 bases from V and 0 bases from J, leaving 5 bases between. The CDR3 totals 12 residues. Here the CDR3 reads CAWSPYSYEQYF. CDR3 coding DNA: TGTGCCTGGAGTCCGTACTCCTACGAGCAGTACTTC.

This rearrangement joins TRBV12-5 to TRBJ2-2, with a tentative D call TRBD2 (7 bases). The germline gives CDR1 LGHNT, CDR2 FRNRAP. With 7 bases removed from V and 4 bases from J, the gap between germline ends came to 19 bases. The CDR3 is 16 amino acids. The CDR3 loop is CASAPVGGQGTGELFF. The DNA for the CDR3 is TGTGCTAGTGCCCCTGTGGGGGGGCAGGGCACCGGGGAGCTGTTTTTT.

This clonotype has at least ten counts. This chain connects TRBV7-2 to TRBJ2-3; no clear D. Trimming removed 6 bases at V and 0 bases at J, with 10 bases between. Germline V gives CDR1 SGHTA, CDR2 FQGNSA. This CDR3 region has 14 residues. CDR3 sequence reads: CASSSRSSTDTQYF. In DNA form, the CDR3 reads TGTGCCAGCAGTTCTAGATCTAGCACAGATACGCAGTATTTT.

This clonotype occurred many times. The V and J genes are TRBV10-1 and TRBJ1-2; D might be TRBD1 (6 bases). Trimming shortened V by 11 bases and J by 0 bases, and 22 bases separated the two germline ends. Germline V gene sequence: CDR1 WNHNN, CDR2 SYGVQD (reference sequence). The CDR3 consists of 16 residues. CDR3 sequence: CAPAGGGATTNYGYTF. The CDR3 coding sequence is TGCGCCCCCGCTGGAGGGGGGGCGACTACTAACTATGGCTACACCTTC.